The next 6 T cell receptor beta chains were all read from a single sample in a study of early T cells in non-severe SARS-CoV-2 infection. Using its own MiXCR run on the 5' RACE reads, TCRdb lists one record per CDR3 protein. Counted here are 60,000 to 90,000 distinct CDR3 sequences, 16% occurring once; the ten biggest clones make up roughly 2.7%. Source material: whole blood. The source of these receptors is an adult who was a healthcare worker with PCR-confirmed SARS-CoV-2 infection or an uninfected control (not recorded which).

This chain connects TRBV27 to TRBJ1-1; a possible D gene is TRBD1 (5 bases). CDR1 MNHEY and CDR2 SMNVEV come from the germline V gene (reference sequence). The CDR3 length is 14 residues. V lost 5 bases to trimming and J lost 3 bases, with 13 bases between them. This chain's CDR3 is CASSLPGRYTEAFF. In DNA form, the CDR3 reads TGTGCCAGCAGTCTCCCGGGACGGTACACTGAAGCTTTCTTT.

This clonotype was seen only a few times. The chain recombines TRBV5-1 with TRBJ2-6, with D uncertain. The V end was cut by 2 bases, the J end by 0 bases, with 9 bases between. The CDR3 spans 16 residues. CDR1 is SGHRS and CDR2 is YFSETQ in the germline V gene. CDR3 protein: CASSLTALSGANVLTF. The CDR3 DNA sequence: TGCGCCAGCAGCTTAACGGCTCTCTCTGGGGCCAACGTCCTGACTTTC.

This chain joins TRBV14 and TRBJ1-1; D unresolved. This CDR3 spans 13 amino acids. The germline CDR1 and CDR2 sequences are SGHDN and FVKESK. V dropped 1 base and J dropped 3 bases, with 6 bases sitting between them. CDR3 in amino acids: CASSQAAYTEAFF. Here the CDR3 DNA reads TGTGCCAGCAGCCAAGCGGCGTACACTGAAGCTTTCTTT.

This clonotype came up a few times. This chain joins TRBV10-1 and TRBJ2-7; D might be TRBD1 (5 bases). Germline lookup yields CDR1 WNHNN and CDR2 SYGVQD (reference sequence). V dropped 6 bases and J dropped 0 bases, with 18 bases sitting between them. CDR3 length: 16 amino acids. The CDR3 reads CASSNPNGADSYEQYF. CDR3 nucleotides: TGCGCCAGCAGCAATCCCAATGGGGCAGACTCCTACGAGCAGTACTTC.

J is TRBJ2-3 and V is TRBV2; D is possibly TRBD2 (6 bases). Germline values: CDR1 SNHLY, CDR2 FYNNEI. CDR3 length equals 14 residues. V was clipped by 2 bases and J by 4 bases, with 10 bases between them. The CDR3 region has the DNA TGTGCCAGCAGTGAAAAGCGGGTCGCAGATACGCAGTATTTT. As protein: CASSEKRVADTQYF.

This chain joins TRBV20-1 and TRBJ2-3; 7 bases are shared with TRBD2. The CDR3 has 16 amino acids. V gave up 0 bases and J gave up 4 bases; unmatched junction bases: 10. The germline V gene encodes CDR1 DFQATT and CDR2 SNEGSKA (reference sequence). CDR3 in amino acids: CSARDSWGGSPDTQYF. The CDR3 nucleotides read TGCAGTGCTAGAGATTCCTGGGGCGGGAGCCCAGATACGCAGTATTTT.